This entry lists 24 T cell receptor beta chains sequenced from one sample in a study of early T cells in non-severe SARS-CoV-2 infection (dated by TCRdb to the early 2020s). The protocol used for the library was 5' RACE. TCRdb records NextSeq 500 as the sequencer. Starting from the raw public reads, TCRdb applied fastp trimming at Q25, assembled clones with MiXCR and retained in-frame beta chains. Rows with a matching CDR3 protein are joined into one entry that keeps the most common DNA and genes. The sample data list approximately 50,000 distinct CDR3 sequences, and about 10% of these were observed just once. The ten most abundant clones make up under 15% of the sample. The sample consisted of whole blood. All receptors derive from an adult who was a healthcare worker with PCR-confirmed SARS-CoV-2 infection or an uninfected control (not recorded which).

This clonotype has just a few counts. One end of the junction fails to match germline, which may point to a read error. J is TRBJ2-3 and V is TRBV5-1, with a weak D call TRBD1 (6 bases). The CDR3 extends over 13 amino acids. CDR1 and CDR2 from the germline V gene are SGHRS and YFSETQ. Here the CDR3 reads CVSSSAGVDTQYF. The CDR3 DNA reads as TGCGTCAGCAGCTCGGCAGGGGTAGATACGCAGTATTTT.

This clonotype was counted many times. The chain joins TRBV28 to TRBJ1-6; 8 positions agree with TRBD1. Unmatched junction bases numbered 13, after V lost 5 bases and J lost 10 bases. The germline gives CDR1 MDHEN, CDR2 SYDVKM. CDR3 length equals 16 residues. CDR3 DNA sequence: TGTGCCAGCAGTCCCTCGGACAGGGAGGGAATCTCACCCCTCCACTTT. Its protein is CASSPSDREGISPLHF.

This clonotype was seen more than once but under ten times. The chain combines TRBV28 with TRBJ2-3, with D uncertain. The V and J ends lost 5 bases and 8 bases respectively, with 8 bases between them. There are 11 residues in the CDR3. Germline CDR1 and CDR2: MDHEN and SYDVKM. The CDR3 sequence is CASSPLTTQYF. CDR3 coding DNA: TGTGCCAGCAGTCCCTTAACTACGCAGTATTTT.

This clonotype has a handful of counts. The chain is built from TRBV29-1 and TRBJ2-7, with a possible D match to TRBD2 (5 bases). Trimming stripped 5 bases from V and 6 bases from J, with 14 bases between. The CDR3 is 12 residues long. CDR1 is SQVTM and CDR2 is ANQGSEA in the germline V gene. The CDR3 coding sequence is TGCAGCGTTAGGAATAGCGATAGCGAGCAGTACTTC. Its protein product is CSVRNSDSEQYF.

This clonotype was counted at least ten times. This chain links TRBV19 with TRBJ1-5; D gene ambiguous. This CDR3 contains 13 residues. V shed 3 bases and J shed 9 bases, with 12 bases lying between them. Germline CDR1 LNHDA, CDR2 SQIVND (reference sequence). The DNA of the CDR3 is TGTGCCAGTAGTATTTCGGTTTGGAGGCCCCAGCATTTT. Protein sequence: CASSISVWRPQHF.

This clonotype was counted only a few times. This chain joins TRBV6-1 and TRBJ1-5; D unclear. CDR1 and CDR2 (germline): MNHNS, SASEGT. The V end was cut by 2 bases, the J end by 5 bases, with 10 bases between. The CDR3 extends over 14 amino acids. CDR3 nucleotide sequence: TGTGCCAGCAGTGAACGGGCAGATGATCAGCCCCAGCATTTT. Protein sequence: CASSERADDQPQHF.

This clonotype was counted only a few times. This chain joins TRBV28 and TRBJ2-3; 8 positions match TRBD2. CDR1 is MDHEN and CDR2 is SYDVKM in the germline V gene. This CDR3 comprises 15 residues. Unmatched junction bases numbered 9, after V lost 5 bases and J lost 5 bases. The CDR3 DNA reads TGTGCCAGCAGTCCCTTGGGGCTAGCGGGAGATACGCAGTATTTT. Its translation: CASSPLGLAGDTQYF. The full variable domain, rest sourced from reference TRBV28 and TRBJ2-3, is DVKVTQSSRYLVKRTGEKVFLECVQDMDHENMFWYRQDPGLGLRLIYFSYDVKMKEKGDIPEGYSVSREKKERFSLILESASTNQTSMYLCASSPLGLAGDTQYFGPGTRLTVL.

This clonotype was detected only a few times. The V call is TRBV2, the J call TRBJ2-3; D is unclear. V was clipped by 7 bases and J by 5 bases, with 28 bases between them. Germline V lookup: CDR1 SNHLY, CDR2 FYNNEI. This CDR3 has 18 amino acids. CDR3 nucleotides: TGTGCCAGCAAAGGACCCCGGTCCCTCCACAAGGCCCTAGATACGCAGTATTTT. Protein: CASKGPRSLHKALDTQYF.

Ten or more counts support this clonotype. CDR3 loop: CASSRGTSGKSSYNEQFF. For the CDR3, the DNA is TGTGCCAGCAGCCGCGGGACTAGCGGTAAGAGCTCCTACAATGAGCAGTTCTTC. This chain joins TRBV6-5 and TRBJ2-1; 11 bases line up with TRBD2. CDR3 size: 18 residues. After removal of 6 bases from V and 0 bases from J, the junction contained 10 bases not matched to a gene. Germline values: CDR1 MNHEY, CDR2 SVGAGI.

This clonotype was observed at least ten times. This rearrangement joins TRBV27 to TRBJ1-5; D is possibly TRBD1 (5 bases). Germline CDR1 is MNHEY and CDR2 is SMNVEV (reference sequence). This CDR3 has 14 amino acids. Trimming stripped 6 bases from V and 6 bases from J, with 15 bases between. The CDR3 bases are TGTGCCAGCAGCCAATTCGGGGCCTTTCAGCCCCAGCATTTT. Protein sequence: CASSQFGAFQPQHF.

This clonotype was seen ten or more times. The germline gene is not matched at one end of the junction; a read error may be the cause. CDR3 in DNA: TGTGCTAGCAGTTTAGGGACTAGCGGGGATACGCAGTATTTT. It encodes CASSLGTSGDTQYF. V and J are TRBV7-7 and TRBJ2-3; 12 positions match TRBD2. The CDR3 contains 14 residues. Germline CDR1 and CDR2: SSHAT and FNYEAQ (reference sequence).

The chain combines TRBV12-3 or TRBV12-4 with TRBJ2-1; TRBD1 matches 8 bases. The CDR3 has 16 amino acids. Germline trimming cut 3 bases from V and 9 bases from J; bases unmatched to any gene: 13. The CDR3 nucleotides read TGTGCCAGCAGTTTTCAGGGGGCCGTCCACGCAAGTGAGCAGTTCTTC. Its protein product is CASSFQGAVHASEQFF.

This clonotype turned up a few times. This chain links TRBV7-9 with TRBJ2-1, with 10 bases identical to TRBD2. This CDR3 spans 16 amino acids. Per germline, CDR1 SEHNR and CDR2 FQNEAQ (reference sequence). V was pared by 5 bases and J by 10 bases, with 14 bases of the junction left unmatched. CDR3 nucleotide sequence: TGTGCCAGCAGCCAAATAGCTCTAGCGGGAGAGAGGGAGCAGTTCTTC. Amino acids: CASSQIALAGEREQFF.

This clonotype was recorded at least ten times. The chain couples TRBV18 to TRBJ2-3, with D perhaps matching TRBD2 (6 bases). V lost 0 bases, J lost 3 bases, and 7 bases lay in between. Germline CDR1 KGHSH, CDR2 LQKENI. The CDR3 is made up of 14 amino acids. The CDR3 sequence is CASSPPRGTDTQYF. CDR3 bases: TGTGCCAGCTCACCACCGCGGGGAACAGATACGCAGTATTTT.

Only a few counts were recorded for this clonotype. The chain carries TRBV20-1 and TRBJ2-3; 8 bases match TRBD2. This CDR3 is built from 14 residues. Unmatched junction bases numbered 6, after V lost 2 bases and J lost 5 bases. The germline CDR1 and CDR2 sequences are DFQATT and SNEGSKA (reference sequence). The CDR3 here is CSARFGRAVDTQYF. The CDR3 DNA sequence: TGCAGTGCTAGATTCGGGAGGGCCGTAGATACGCAGTATTTT.

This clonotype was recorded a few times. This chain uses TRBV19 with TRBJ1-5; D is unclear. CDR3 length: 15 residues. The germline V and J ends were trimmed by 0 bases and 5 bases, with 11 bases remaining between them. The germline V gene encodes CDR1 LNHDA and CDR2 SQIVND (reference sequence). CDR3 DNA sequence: TGTGCCAGTAGTATAGACGTCGGCAGTCATCAGCCCCAGCATTTT. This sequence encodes CASSIDVGSHQPQHF.

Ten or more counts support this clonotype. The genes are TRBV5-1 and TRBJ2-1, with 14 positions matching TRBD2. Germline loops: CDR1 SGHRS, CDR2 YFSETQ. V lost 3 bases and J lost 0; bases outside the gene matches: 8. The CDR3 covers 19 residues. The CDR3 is CASSYGTSGGYSSYNEQFF. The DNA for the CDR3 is TGCGCCAGCAGCTACGGGACTAGCGGGGGTTATAGCTCCTACAATGAGCAGTTCTTC.

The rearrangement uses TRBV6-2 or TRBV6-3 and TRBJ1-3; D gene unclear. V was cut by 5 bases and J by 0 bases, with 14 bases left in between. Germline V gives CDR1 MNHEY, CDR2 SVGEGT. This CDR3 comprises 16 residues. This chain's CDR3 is CASSTAVLLSGNTIYF. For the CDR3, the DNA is TGTGCCAGCAGTACCGCCGTACTGCTCTCTGGAAACACCATATATTTT.

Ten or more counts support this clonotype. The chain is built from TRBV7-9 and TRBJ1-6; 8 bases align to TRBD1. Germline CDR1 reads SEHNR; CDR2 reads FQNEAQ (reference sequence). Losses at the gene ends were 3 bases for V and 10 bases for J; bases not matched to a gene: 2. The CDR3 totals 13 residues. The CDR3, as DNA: TGTGCCAGCAGCTTGACAGGGGAATCACCCCTCCACTTT. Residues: CASSLTGESPLHF.

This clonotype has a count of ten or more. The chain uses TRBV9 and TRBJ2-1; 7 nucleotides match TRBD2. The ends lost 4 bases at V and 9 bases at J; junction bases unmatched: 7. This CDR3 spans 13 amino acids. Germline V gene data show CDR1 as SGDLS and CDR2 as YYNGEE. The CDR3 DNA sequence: TGTGCCAGCAGCCGTTGGGGGGAGGGTGAGCAGTTCTTC. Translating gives CASSRWGEGEQFF.

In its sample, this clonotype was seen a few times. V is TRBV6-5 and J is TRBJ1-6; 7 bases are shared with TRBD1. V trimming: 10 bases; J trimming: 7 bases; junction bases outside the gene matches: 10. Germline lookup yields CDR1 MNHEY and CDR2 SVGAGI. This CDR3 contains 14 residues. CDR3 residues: CATSWDRENSPLHF. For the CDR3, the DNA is TGTGCCACCAGCTGGGACAGAGAAAATTCACCCCTCCACTTT.

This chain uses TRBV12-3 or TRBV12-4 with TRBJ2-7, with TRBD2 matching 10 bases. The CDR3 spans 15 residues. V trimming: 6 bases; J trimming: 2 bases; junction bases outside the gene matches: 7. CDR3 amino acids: CASSHGLAVAYEQYF. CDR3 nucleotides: TGTGCCAGCAGCCACGGACTAGCGGTCGCCTACGAGCAGTACTTC.

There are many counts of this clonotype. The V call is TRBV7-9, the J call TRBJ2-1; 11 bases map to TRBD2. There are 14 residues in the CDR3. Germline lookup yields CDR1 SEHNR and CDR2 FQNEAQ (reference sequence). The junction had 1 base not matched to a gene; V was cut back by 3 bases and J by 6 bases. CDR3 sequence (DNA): TGTGCCAGCAGCTTGGGACTAGCGGCCAATGAGCAGTTCTTC. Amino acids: CASSLGLAANEQFF.

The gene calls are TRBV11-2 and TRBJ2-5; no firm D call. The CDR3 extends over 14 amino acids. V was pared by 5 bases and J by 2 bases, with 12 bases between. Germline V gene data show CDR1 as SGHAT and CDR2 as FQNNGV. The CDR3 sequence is CASSPLEFQETQYF. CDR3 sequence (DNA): TGTGCCAGCAGCCCCCTCGAGTTTCAAGAGACCCAGTACTTC.